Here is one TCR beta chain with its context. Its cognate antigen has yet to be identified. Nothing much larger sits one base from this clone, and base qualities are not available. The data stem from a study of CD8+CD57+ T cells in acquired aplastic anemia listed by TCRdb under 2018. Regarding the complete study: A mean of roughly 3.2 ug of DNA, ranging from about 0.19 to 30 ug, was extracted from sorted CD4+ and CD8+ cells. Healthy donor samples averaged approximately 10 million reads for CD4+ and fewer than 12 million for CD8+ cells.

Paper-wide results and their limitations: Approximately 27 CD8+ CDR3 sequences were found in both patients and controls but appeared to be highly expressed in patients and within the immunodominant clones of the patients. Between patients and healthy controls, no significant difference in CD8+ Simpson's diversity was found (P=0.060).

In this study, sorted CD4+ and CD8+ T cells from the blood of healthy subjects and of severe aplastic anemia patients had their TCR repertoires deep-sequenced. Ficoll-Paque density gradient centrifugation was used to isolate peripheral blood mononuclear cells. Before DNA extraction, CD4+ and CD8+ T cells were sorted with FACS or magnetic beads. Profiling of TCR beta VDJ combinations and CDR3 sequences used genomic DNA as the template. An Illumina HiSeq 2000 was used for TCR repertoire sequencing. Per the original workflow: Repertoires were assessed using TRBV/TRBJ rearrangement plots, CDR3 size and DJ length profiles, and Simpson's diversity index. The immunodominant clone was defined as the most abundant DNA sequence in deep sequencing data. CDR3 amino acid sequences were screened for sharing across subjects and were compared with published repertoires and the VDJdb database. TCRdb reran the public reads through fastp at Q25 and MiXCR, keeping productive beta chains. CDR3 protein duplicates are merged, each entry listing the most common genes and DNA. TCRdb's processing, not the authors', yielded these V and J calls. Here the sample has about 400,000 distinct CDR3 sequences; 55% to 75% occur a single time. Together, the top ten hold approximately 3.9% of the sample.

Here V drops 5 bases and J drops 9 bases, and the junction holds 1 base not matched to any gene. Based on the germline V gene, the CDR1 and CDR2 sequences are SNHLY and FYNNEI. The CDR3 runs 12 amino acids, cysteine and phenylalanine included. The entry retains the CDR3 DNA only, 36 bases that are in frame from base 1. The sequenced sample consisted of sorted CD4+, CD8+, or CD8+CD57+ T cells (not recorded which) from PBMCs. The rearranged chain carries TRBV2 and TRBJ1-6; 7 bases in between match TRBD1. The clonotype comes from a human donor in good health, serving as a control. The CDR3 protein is CASSYRGSPLHF. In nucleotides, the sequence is TGTGCCAGCAGTTACAGGGGTTCACCCCTCCACTTT.